The clone carrying this T cell receptor beta chain has only a few counts. Its antigen is currently unknown. Germline lookup yields CDR1 SGHRS and CDR2 YFSETQ. This CDR3 comprises 14 residues. The V and J ends lost 3 bases and 7 bases respectively, with 14 bases between them. This record belongs to a study of T-cell reconstitution after alpha-beta-depleted transplantation in children. Study-wide results and caveats: Reportedly, roughly two months post-transplant, alpha-beta T cells arose from several hundred expanded graft clones. At the one-year point after transplant, T-cell counts and TCRbeta diversity were found to come mostly from T cells that had been newly produced. Surviving recipient T cells and thymic progenitors produced the high day-60 TCRbeta diversity seen in some patients.

TCRbeta library construction was performed incorporating unique molecular identifiers. Via MiXCR, TCRdb re-called the PCR reads, giving one row per CDR3 protein. Among about 980,000 distinct CDR3 sequences listed, about 29% were seen once. This clonotype was sampled from a boy in the first two years of life who had a stem cell transplant for SCID, so the T cells may come from the graft donor. Sequencing used PBMCs, mostly from graft donor cells, obtained 360 days after TCRalphabeta/CD19-depleted stem cell transplant. This chain uses TRBV5-1 with TRBJ2-1; tentatively, D is TRBD1 or TRBD2 (6 bases each). CDR3 nucleotide sequence: TGCGCCAGCAGCTCCCTGGGGGCGGGAAATGAGCAGTTCTTC. Translated, it gives CASSSLGAGNEQFF.